Below are 20 T cell receptor beta chains sequenced from a single sample in a study of T-cell reconstitution after alpha-beta-depleted transplantation in children. Construction of the TCRbeta library involved unique molecular identifiers. TCRdb independently ran MiXCR on the PCR reads; one entry per CDR3 protein. In the table there are 240,000 or so distinct CDR3 sequences, 12% of which are singletons. This sample comprised PBMCs from the stem cell graft donor, obtained from the stem cell graft. The receptors shown here come from a human donor who donated a stem cell graft to a child with acute lymphoblastic leukemia.

In this sample, this clonotype turned up many times. V is TRBV20-1 and J is TRBJ1-1; maybe TRBD1 (6 bases). Looked up from germline, CDR1 is DFQATT and CDR2 is SNEGSKA (reference sequence). V dropped 2 bases and J dropped 8 bases, with 18 bases sitting between them. The length of the CDR3 is 14 residues. CDR3 loop: CSARRGQGWNEAFF. The CDR3 region has the DNA TGCAGTGCTAGAAGAGGGCAGGGGTGGAACGAAGCTTTCTTT.

This chain connects TRBV15 to TRBJ2-5, with TRBD1 as a possible D gene (5 bases). Trimming took off 1 base at V and 1 base at J, with 10 bases between the two ends. Germline V gives CDR1 LNHNV, CDR2 YYDKDF (reference sequence). CDR3 size: 15 residues. In nucleotides, the CDR3 is TGTGCCACCAGCAGAGGTTCAGGGCCCCAAGAGACCCAGTACTTC. This codes for CATSRGSGPQETQYF.

This clonotype was observed at least ten times. The chain uses TRBV20-1 and TRBJ2-7; D gene ambiguous. This CDR3 has 12 amino acids. V lost 3 bases, J lost 4 bases, and 10 bases lay in between. Germline CDR1 reads DFQATT; CDR2 reads SNEGSKA (reference sequence). The CDR3 sequence is CSARSSRYEQYF. The CDR3 DNA reads TGCAGTGCTAGGAGCAGTAGGTACGAGCAGTACTTC.

This clonotype was seen repeatedly, ten times or more. The gene calls are TRBV6-1 and TRBJ2-3, with TRBD1 matching over 9 bases. J lost 0 bases, V lost 5 bases, and 3 bases had no gene match. Per germline, CDR1 MNHNS and CDR2 SASEGT. This CDR3 has 15 residues. Here the CDR3 reads CASSRGTGSTDTQYF. CDR3 bases: TGTGCCAGCAGTAGGGGGACAGGGAGCACAGATACGCAGTATTTT.

V gene TRBV29-1 combines with J gene TRBJ2-3; D unclear. Looked up from germline, CDR1 is SQVTM and CDR2 is ANQGSEA. This CDR3 comprises 13 residues. As DNA, the CDR3 is TGCAGTTGGGGTCTAAAAGGCCCAGATACGCAGTATTTT. This sequence encodes CSWGLKGPDTQYF.

This clonotype was picked up many times. The J gene is TRBJ2-6, the V gene TRBV6-2 or TRBV6-3; a possible D gene is TRBD1 (5 bases). There are 16 residues in the CDR3. Germline-derived CDR1 and CDR2 are MNHEY and SVGEGT. Trimming stripped 10 bases from V and 2 bases from J, with 18 bases between. This chain's CDR3 is CATDTGLLAGANVLTF. The CDR3 nucleotides read TGTGCCACCGATACAGGCCTCCTGGCTGGGGCCAACGTCCTGACTTTC.

Comment on this clonotype: A much larger clone sits a single nucleotide away, making a read error possible. This chain joins TRBV5-6 and TRBJ2-7; D unclear. The germline V gene encodes CDR1 SGHDT and CDR2 YYEEEE. This CDR3 has 17 amino acids. As DNA, the CDR3 is TGTGCCATCAGCCCGATAACGAGAAAAATCATCTCCTACGAGCAGTACTTC. It is translated as CAISPITRKIISYEQYF.

This clonotype was observed at least ten times. This chain connects TRBV12-3 or TRBV12-4 to TRBJ2-4, with D possibly matching TRBD2 (6 bases). With 0 bases removed from V and 0 bases from J, the gap between germline ends came to 12 bases. This CDR3 has 17 residues. In DNA, the CDR3 is TGTGCCAGCAGTTTAGCGCGGTCGGGACTAGCCAAAAACATTCAGTACTTC. The encoded protein is CASSLARSGLAKNIQYF.

In this sample, this clonotype turned up many times. As DNA, the CDR3 is TGTGCCAGCAGCCTTGGACCTCCTCCAAACATTCAGTACTTC. Its translation is CASSLGPPPNIQYF. The chain is built from TRBV11-3 and TRBJ2-4; no definite D call. V dropped 5 bases and J dropped 6 bases, with 14 bases sitting between them. The CDR3 totals 14 residues. Germline V CDR1 and CDR2: SGHNT, YENEEA. Full variable domain (missing parts from reference TRBV11-3 and TRBJ2-4): EAGVVQSPRYKIIEKKQPVAFWCNPISGHNTLYWYLQNLGQGPELLIRYENEEAVDDSQLPKDRFSAERLKGVDSTLKIQPAELGDSAVYLCASSLGPPPNIQYFGAGTRLSVL.

This clonotype has ten or more counts. V is TRBV6-2 or TRBV6-3 and J is TRBJ1-5; D is possibly TRBD1 (5 bases). CDR1 and CDR2 (germline): MNHEY, SVGEGT. The V gene lost 4 bases and the J gene lost 3 bases, with 13 bases spanning the gap. The CDR3 is made up of 15 amino acids. The CDR3 DNA reads TGTGCCAGCAGTTTCTCGGGACCGAACAATCAGCCCCAGCATTTT. Residues: CASSFSGPNNQPQHF.

Worth noting for this clonotype: One end of the junction fails to match germline, which may point to a read error. V usage is TRBV12-3 or TRBV12-4 and J usage is TRBJ1-1; possibly TRBD1 for D (5 bases). The CDR3 has 16 amino acids. The DNA of the CDR3 is TGTGCCAGCAGTTACCGACAGCGGCAAATGAACACTGAAGCTTTCTTC. It yields the protein CASSYRQRQMNTEAFF.

This clonotype has a handful of counts. The V call is TRBV20-1, the J call TRBJ2-5, with 11 bases that match TRBD2. Germline-derived CDR1 and CDR2 are DFQATT and SNEGSKA (reference sequence). CDR3 length equals 15 residues. J gave up 4 bases and V 4 bases, and 8 bases lay outside the gene matches. CDR3 in DNA: TGCAGTGCTACCCTTAGCGGGGGGGCCGGAGAGACCCAGTACTTC. Translation gives CSATLSGGAGETQYF.

This clonotype was detected ten times or more. The chain joins TRBV7-2 to TRBJ2-1, with a tentative D call TRBD1 (6 bases). This CDR3 has 13 residues. Trimming took off 3 bases at V and 13 bases at J, with 16 bases between the two ends. Germline CDR1 SGHTA, CDR2 FQGNSA. CDR3 DNA sequence: TGTGCCAGCAGCTTTTTAGAGCTAGGGGGACAGTTCTTC. Its translation: CASSFLELGGQFF.

Ten or more counts support this clonotype. V and J are TRBV10-3 and TRBJ2-5, with 7 bases matching TRBD1. This CDR3 region has 15 residues. Unmatched junction bases numbered 8, after V lost 2 bases and J lost 5 bases. Germline V gene lookup returns CDR1 ENHRY and CDR2 SYGVKD. The chain's CDR3 is CAISEEGARWETQYF. As DNA, the CDR3 is TGTGCCATCAGTGAGGAGGGGGCGCGATGGGAGACCCAGTACTTC.

The rearrangement uses TRBV4-3 and TRBJ1-2; TRBD1 agrees at 7 bases. This CDR3 has 17 residues. Losses at the gene ends were 1 base for V and 6 bases for J; bases not matched to a gene: 14. Germline-derived CDR1 and CDR2 are LGHNA and YSLEER. The CDR3 sequence: CASSQGTGIRYLNGYTF. The CDR3 bases are TGCGCCAGCAGCCAAGGGACAGGCATAAGATATTTGAATGGCTACACCTTC.

This clonotype was counted at least ten times. The rearrangement joins TRBV11-2 to TRBJ2-7, with D perhaps being TRBD1 or TRBD2 (5 bases each). V shed 2 bases and J shed 5 bases, with 19 bases lying between them. CDR3 size: 16 residues. Germline CDR1 is SGHAT and CDR2 is FQNNGV. CDR3 nucleotides: TGTGCCAGCAGCTTATCAGTTGGGACCCTAGACAACGAGCAGTACTTC. Encoded protein: CASSLSVGTLDNEQYF.

This clonotype came up many times. The gene calls are TRBV11-1 and TRBJ2-7; 11 bases match TRBD2. The V and J ends lost 5 bases and 4 bases, in that order; junction bases with no gene match: 7. The CDR3 is 15 amino acids. The germline CDR1 and CDR2 sequences are SGHAT and FQDESV (reference sequence). The CDR3 DNA follows: TGTGCCAGCAGCCCCTCGGGACTAGCGGATTACGAGCAGTACTTC. It is translated as CASSPSGLADYEQYF. Complete variable domain (other parts from reference TRBV11-1 and TRBJ2-7): EAEVAQSPRYKITEKSQAVAFWCDPISGHATLYWYRQILGQGPELLVQFQDESVVDDSQLPKDRFSAERLKGVDSTLKIQPAELGDSAMYLCASSPSGLADYEQYFGPGTRLTVT.

This clonotype has at least ten counts. V gene TRBV10-3 combines with J gene TRBJ1-6; 9 bases align to TRBD1. In germline, CDR1 is ENHRY, CDR2 SYGVKD. This CDR3 is built from 16 residues. The ends lost 6 bases at V and 9 bases at J; junction bases unmatched: 12. DNA for the CDR3: TGTGCCATCAGCGAACAGGGGGCGAGGGTTACTTCACCCCTCCACTTT. Its translation is CAISEQGARVTSPLHF.

This clonotype was found many times. The V call is TRBV5-1, the J call TRBJ1-6; 10 bases agree with TRBD1. The length of the CDR3 is 15 residues. CDR1 is SGHRS and CDR2 is YFSETQ in the germline V gene. V trimming: 3 bases; J trimming: 9 bases; junction bases outside the gene matches: 6. CDR3 sequence: CASSSRQGAGSPLHF. The CDR3 coding sequence is TGCGCCAGCAGCTCAAGACAGGGGGCAGGTTCACCCCTCCACTTT.

This clonotype showed up many times. The rearrangement links TRBV4-3 to TRBJ2-3; D not resolved. The germline V gene has CDR1 LGHNA and CDR2 YSLEER. This CDR3 contains 16 residues. The ends were cut back, 1 base at V and 0 bases at J, with 11 bases in the middle. The CDR3 here is CASSQVNPSSTDTQYF. In DNA, the CDR3 is TGCGCCAGCAGCCAAGTCAACCCGTCGAGCACAGATACGCAGTATTTT.